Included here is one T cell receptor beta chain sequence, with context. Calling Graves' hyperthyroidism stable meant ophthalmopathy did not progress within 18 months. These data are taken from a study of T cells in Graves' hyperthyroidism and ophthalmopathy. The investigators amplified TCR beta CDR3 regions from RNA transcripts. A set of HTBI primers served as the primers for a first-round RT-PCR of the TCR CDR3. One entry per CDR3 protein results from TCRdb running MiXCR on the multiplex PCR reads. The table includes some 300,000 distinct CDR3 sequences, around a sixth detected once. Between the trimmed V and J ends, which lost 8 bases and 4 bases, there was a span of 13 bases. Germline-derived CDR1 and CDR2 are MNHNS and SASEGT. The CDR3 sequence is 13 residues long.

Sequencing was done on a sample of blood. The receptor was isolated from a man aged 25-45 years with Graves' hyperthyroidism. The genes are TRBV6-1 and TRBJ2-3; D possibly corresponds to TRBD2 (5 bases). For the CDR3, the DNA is TGTGCCAGCGGGAGTATTTCGTCAGATACGCAGTATTTT. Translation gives CASGSISSDTQYF.